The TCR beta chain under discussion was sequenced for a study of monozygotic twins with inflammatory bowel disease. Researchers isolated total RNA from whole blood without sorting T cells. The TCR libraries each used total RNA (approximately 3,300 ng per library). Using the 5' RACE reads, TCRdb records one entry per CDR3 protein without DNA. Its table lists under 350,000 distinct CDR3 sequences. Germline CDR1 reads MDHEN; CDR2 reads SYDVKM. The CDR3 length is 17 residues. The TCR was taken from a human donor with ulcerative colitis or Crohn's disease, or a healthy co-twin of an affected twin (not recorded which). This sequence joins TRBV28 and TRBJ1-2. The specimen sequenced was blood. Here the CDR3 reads CASSFIGSGGIHYGYTF.